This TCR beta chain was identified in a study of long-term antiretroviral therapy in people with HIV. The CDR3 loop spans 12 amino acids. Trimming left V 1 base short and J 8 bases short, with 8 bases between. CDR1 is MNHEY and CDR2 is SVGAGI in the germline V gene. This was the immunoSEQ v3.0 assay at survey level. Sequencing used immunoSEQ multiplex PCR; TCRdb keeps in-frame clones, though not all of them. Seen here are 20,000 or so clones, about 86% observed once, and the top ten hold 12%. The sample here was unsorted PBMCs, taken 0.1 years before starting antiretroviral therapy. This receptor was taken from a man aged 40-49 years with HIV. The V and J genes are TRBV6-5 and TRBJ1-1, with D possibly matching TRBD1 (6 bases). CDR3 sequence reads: CASSYFRGEAFF. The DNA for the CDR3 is TGTGCCAGCAGTTACTTCAGGGGAGAAGCTTTCTTT.